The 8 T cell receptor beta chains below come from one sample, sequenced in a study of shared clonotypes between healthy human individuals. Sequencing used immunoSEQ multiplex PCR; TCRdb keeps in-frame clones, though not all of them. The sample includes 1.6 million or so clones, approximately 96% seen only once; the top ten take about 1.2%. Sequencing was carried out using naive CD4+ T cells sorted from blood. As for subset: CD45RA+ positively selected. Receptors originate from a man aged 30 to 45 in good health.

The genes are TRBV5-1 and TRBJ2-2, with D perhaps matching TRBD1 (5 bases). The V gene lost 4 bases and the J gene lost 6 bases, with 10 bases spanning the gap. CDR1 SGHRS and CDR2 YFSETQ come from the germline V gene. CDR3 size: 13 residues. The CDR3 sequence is CASSPTVSGELFF. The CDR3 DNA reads TGCGCCAGCAGCCCGACAGTCTCCGGGGAGCTGTTTTTT.

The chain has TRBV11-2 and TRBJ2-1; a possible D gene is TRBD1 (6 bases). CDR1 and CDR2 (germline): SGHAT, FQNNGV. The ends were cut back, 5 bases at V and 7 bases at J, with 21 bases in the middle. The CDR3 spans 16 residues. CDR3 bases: TGTGCCAGCAGCCAGATCAGGGGTCTGTTTAGAAATGAGCAGTTCTTC. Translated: CASSQIRGLFRNEQFF.

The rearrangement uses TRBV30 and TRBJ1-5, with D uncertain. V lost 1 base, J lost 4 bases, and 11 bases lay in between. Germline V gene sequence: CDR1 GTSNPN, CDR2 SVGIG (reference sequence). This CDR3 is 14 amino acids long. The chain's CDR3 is CAWSEGTPNQPQHF. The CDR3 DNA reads TGTGCCTGGAGTGAGGGAACACCTAATCAGCCCCAGCATTTT. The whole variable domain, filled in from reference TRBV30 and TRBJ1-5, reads SQTIHQWPATLVQPVGSPLSLECTVEGTSNPNLYWYRQAAGRGLQLLFYSVGIGQISSEVPQNLSASRPQDRQFILSSKKLLLSDSGFYLCAWSEGTPNQPQHFGDGTRLSIL.

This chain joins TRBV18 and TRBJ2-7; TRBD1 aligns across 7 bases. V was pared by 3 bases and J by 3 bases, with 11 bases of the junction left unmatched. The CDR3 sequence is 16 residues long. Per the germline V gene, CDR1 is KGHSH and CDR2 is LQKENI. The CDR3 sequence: CASSPNFGQENYEQYF. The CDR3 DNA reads TGTGCCAGCTCACCGAATTTTGGACAGGAGAACTACGAGCAGTACTTC.

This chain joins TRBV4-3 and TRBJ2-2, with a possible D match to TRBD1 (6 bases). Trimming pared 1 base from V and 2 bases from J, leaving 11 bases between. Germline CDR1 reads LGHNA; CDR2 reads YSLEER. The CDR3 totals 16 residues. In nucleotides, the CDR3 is TGCGCCAGCAGCCAAGGACAGGATAGTAACACCGGGGAGCTGTTTTTT. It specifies CASSQGQDSNTGELFF.

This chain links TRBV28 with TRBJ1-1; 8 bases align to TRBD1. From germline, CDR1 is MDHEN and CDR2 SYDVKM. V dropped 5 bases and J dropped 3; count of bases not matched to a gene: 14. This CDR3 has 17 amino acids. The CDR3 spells CASSPRQGFDFDTEAFF. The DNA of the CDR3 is TGTGCCAGCAGTCCAAGACAGGGGTTCGACTTTGACACTGAAGCTTTCTTT.

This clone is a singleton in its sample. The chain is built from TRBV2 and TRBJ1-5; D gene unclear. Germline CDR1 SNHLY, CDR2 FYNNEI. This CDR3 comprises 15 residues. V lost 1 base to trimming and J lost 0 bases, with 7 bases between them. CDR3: CASSEGAYSNQPQHF. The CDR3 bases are TGTGCCAGCAGTGAAGGAGCTTATAGCAATCAGCCCCAGCATTTT.

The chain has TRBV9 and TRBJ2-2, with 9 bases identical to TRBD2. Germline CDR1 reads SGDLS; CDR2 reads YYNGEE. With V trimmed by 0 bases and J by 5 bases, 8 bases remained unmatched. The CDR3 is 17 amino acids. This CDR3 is CASSVEAGGTHTGELFF. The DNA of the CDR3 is TGTGCCAGCAGCGTAGAGGCGGGAGGGACTCATACCGGGGAGCTGTTTTTT.